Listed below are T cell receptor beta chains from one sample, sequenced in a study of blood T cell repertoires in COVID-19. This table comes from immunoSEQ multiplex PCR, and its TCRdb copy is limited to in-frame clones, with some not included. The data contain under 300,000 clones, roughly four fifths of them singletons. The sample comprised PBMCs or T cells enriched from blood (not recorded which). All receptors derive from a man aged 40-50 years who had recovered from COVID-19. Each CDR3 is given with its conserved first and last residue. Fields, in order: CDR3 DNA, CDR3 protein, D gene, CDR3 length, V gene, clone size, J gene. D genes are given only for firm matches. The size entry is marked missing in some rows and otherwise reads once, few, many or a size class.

cdr3_nt: TGTGCCAGCAGTTACTCAGAGAGGCAGATCTCCTACGAGCAGTACTTC
cdr3_aa: CASSYSERQISYEQYF
d_call: NA
cdr3_length: 16
v_call: TRBV6-6
clone_size: NA
j_call: TRBJ2-7

cdr3_nt: TGTGCCAGCAGCTTAAGGGGTAGCAATCAGCCCCAGCATTTT
cdr3_aa: CASSLRGSNQPQHF
d_call: NA
cdr3_length: 14
v_call: TRBV7-9
clone_size: NA
j_call: TRBJ1-5

cdr3_nt: TGTGCCAGCAGTCCCGACAGGGGTGCCGGGGAGCTGTTTTTT
cdr3_aa: CASSPDRGAGELFF
d_call: TRBD1
cdr3_length: 14
v_call: TRBV28
clone_size: NA
j_call: TRBJ2-2

cdr3_nt: TGCGCCAGCAGCTCTAGCGGAGCTAGCACAGATACGCAGTATTTT
cdr3_aa: CASSSSGASTDTQYF
d_call: TRBD2
cdr3_length: 15
v_call: TRBV5-1
clone_size: NA
j_call: TRBJ2-3

cdr3_nt: TGTGCCAGCAGTTACTTGCCGACAGTGTTCCAGCATTTT
cdr3_aa: CASSYLPTVFQHF
d_call: NA
cdr3_length: 13
v_call: TRBV6-2/TRBV6-3
clone_size: few
j_call: TRBJ1-5

cdr3_nt: TGTGCCAGCCGAGCAAATAGCAATCAGCCCCAGCATTTT
cdr3_aa: CASRANSNQPQHF
d_call: NA
cdr3_length: 13
v_call: TRBV7-8
clone_size: NA
j_call: TRBJ1-5

cdr3_nt: TGTGCCAGCAGTTTATCGAAGATCAGGGGCGCGGCTAATGAAAAACTGTTTTTT
cdr3_aa: CASSLSKIRGAANEKLFF
d_call: NA
cdr3_length: 18
v_call: TRBV27
clone_size: NA
j_call: TRBJ1-4

cdr3_nt: TGTGCCAGCAGTTTAAACCAAGGCCGGGGGACGCCCCAGCATTTT
cdr3_aa: CASSLNQGRGTPQHF
d_call: NA
cdr3_length: 15
v_call: TRBV28
clone_size: NA
j_call: TRBJ1-5

cdr3_nt: TGTGCCAGCACCCTAGACAGGCTTGGTTATGGCTACACCTTC
cdr3_aa: CASTLDRLGYGYTF
d_call: NA
cdr3_length: 14
v_call: TRBV9
clone_size: NA
j_call: TRBJ1-2

cdr3_nt: TGTGCCACCAGCAGAGGAGGTAACAGGCCGGGCTACACCTTC
cdr3_aa: CATSRGGNRPGYTF
d_call: NA
cdr3_length: 14
v_call: TRBV15
clone_size: NA
j_call: TRBJ1-2

cdr3_nt: TGTGCCAGCAGCTCCGTAGAGACAGGGAGAACTGAAGCTTTCTTT
cdr3_aa: CASSSVETGRTEAFF
d_call: TRBD1
cdr3_length: 15
v_call: TRBV7-3
clone_size: NA
j_call: TRBJ1-1

cdr3_nt: TGCAGCGTGATGGGCGGGAGACTTGTCGACGAGCAGTACTTC
cdr3_aa: CSVMGGRLVDEQYF
d_call: TRBD2
cdr3_length: 14
v_call: TRBV29-1
clone_size: few
j_call: TRBJ2-7

cdr3_nt: TGTGCCAGCAGCGACCGGACAGACCAAGAGACCCAGTACTTC
cdr3_aa: CASSDRTDQETQYF
d_call: NA
cdr3_length: 14
v_call: TRBV2
clone_size: NA
j_call: TRBJ2-5

cdr3_nt: TGTGCCAGCAGCTCTAGCGGGAGGCTGGATACGCAGTATTTT
cdr3_aa: CASSSSGRLDTQYF
d_call: TRBD2
cdr3_length: 14
v_call: TRBV7-3
clone_size: NA
j_call: TRBJ2-3

cdr3_nt: TGTGCCAGCAGCCCTGGACAGGGTCAGAGAGCTTTCTTT
cdr3_aa: CASSPGQGQRAFF
d_call: TRBD1
cdr3_length: 13
v_call: TRBV7-3
clone_size: once
j_call: TRBJ1-1

cdr3_nt: TGTGCCAGCAGGGGACAGGGCGTTTACACTGAAGCTTTCTTT
cdr3_aa: CASRGQGVYTEAFF
d_call: TRBD1
cdr3_length: 14
v_call: TRBV2
clone_size: once
j_call: TRBJ1-1

cdr3_nt: TGTGCCAGCAGCTACACAGACAGGGCCTATGGCTACACCTTC
cdr3_aa: CASSYTDRAYGYTF
d_call: TRBD1
cdr3_length: 14
v_call: TRBV7-6
clone_size: NA
j_call: TRBJ1-2

cdr3_nt: TGTGCAAGTCGCTTAGTCCCCGGGAATTCTGGCGAGCAGTACTTC
cdr3_aa: CASRLVPGNSGEQYF
d_call: NA
cdr3_length: 15
v_call: TRBV12-2
clone_size: NA
j_call: TRBJ2-7

cdr3_nt: TGTGCCAGCAGCCCCCAGGGATACTACTATGGCTACACCTTC
cdr3_aa: CASSPQGYYYGYTF
d_call: NA
cdr3_length: 14
v_call: TRBV11-2
clone_size: once
j_call: TRBJ1-2

cdr3_nt: TGTGCCAGCAGTGAAGCCCGGGAGTACCAAGAGACCCAGTACTTC
cdr3_aa: CASSEAREYQETQYF
d_call: NA
cdr3_length: 15
v_call: TRBV2
clone_size: NA
j_call: TRBJ2-5

cdr3_nt: TGTGCCAGTAGTATAGAGCCCGGGGAAGATACGCAGTATTTT
cdr3_aa: CASSIEPGEDTQYF
d_call: NA
cdr3_length: 14
v_call: TRBV19
clone_size: few
j_call: TRBJ2-3

cdr3_nt: TGCGCCAGCAGCCAAGGTCGGTGGGGGGGCCTCGATGAGCAGTTCTTC
cdr3_aa: CASSQGRWGGLDEQFF
d_call: NA
cdr3_length: 16
v_call: TRBV4-3
clone_size: NA
j_call: TRBJ2-1

cdr3_nt: TGTGCCACCTTGACTAGCGGGACTACAGATACGCAGTATTTT
cdr3_aa: CATLTSGTTDTQYF
d_call: TRBD2
cdr3_length: 14
v_call: TRBV5-4
clone_size: NA
j_call: TRBJ2-3

cdr3_nt: TGTGCCAGCAGCCGGGGGACTTTCAGGCAGTACTTC
cdr3_aa: CASSRGTFRQYF
d_call: NA
cdr3_length: 12
v_call: TRBV7-8
clone_size: NA
j_call: TRBJ2-7

cdr3_nt: TGTGCCTGGAGACGGGAGGACTACAATGAGCAGTTCTTC
cdr3_aa: CAWRREDYNEQFF
d_call: TRBD2
cdr3_length: 13
v_call: TRBV30
clone_size: NA
j_call: TRBJ2-1

cdr3_nt: TGCAGCGTTGAGGAGGAAAGGACTTTCTTT
cdr3_aa: CSVEEERTFF
d_call: NA
cdr3_length: 10
v_call: TRBV29-1
clone_size: NA
j_call: TRBJ1-1

cdr3_nt: TGCGCCAGCAGCTTGGCACAGGGTGGTAATAATTCACCCCTCCACTTT
cdr3_aa: CASSLAQGGNNSPLHF
d_call: NA
cdr3_length: 16
v_call: TRBV5-1
clone_size: NA
j_call: TRBJ1-6